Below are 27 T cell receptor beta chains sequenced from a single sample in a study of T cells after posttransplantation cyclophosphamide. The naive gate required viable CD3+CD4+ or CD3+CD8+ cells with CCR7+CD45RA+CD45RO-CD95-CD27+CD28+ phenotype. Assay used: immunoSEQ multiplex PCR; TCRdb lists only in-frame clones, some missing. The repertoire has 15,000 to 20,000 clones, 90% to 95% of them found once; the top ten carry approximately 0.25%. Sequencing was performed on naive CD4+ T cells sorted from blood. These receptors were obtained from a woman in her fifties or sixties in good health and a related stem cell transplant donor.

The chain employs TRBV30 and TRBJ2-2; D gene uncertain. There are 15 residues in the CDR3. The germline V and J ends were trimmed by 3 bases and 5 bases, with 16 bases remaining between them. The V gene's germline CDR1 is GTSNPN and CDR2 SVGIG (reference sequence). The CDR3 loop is CAWSAPPRETGELFF. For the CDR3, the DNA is TGTGCCTGGAGCGCCCCCCCTAGAGAAACCGGGGAGCTGTTTTTT.

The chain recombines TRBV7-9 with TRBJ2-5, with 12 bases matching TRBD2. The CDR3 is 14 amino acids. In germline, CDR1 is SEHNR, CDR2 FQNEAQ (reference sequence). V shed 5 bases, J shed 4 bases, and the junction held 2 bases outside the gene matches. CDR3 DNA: TGTGCCAGCAGCCTACTAGCGGGAGGAGAGACCCAGTACTTC. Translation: CASSLLAGGETQYF. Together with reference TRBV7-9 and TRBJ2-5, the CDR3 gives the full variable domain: DTGVSQNPRHKITKRGQNVTFRCDPISEHNRLYWYRQTLGQGPEFLTYFQNEAQLEKSRLLSDRFSAERPKGSFSTLEIQRTEQGDSAMYLCASSLLAGGETQYFGPGTRLLVL.

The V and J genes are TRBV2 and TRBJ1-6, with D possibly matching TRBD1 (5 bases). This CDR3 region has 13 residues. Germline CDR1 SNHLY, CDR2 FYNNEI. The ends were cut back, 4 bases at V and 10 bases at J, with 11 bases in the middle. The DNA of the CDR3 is TGTGCCAGCAGTGTGGGGGGGTCGTCACCCCTCCACTTT. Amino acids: CASSVGGSSPLHF. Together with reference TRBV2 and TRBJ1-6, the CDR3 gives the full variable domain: EPEVTQTPSHQVTQMGQEVILRCVPISNHLYFYWYRQILGQKVEFLVSFYNNEISEKSEIFDDQFSVERPDGSNFTLKIRSTKLEDSAMYFCASSVGGSSPLHFGNGTRLTVT.

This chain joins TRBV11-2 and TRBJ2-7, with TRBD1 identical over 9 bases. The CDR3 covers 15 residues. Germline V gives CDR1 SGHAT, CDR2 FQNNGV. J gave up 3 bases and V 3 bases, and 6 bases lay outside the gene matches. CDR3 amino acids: CASSFWTGADYEQYF. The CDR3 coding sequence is TGTGCCAGCAGCTTCTGGACAGGGGCCGACTACGAGCAGTACTTC.

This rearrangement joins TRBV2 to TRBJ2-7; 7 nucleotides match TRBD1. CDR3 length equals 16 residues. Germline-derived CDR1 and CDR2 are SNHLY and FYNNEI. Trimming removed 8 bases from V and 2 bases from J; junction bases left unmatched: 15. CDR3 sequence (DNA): TGTGCCAGCCTTGGTCAGACAGGGCGTTTCGCCTACGAGCAGTACTTC. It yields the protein CASLGQTGRFAYEQYF. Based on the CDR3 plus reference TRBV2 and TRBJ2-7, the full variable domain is EPEVTQTPSHQVTQMGQEVILRCVPISNHLYFYWYRQILGQKVEFLVSFYNNEISEKSEIFDDQFSVERPDGSNFTLKIRSTKLEDSAMYFCASLGQTGRFAYEQYFGPGTRLTVT.

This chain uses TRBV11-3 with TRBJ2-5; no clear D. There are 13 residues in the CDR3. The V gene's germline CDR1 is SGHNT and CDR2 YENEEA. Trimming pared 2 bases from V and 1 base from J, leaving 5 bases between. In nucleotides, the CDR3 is TGTGCCAGCAGCTTATCGGTCCAAGAGACCCAGTACTTC. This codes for CASSLSVQETQYF.

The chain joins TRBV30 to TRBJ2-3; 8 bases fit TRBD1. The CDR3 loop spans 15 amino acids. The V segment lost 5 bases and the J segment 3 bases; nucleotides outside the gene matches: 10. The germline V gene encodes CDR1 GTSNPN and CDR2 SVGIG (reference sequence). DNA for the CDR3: TGTGCCTGGTCCTACGGACAGGGTGGAACAGATACGCAGTATTTT. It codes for CAWSYGQGGTDTQYF.

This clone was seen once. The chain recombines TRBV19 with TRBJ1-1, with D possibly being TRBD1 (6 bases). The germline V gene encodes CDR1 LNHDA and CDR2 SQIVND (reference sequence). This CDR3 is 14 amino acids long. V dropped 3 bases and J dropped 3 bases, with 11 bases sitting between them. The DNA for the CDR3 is TGTGCCAGTAGTATGTTTGAGGGGGACACTGAAGCTTTCTTT. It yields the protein CASSMFEGDTEAFF.

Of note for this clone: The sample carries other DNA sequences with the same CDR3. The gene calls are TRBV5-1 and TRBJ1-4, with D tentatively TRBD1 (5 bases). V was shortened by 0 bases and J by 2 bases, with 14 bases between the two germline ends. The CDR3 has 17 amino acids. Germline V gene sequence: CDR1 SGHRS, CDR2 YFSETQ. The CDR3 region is CASSLGGGTPTNEKLFF. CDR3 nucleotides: TGCGCCAGCAGCTTGGGCGGCGGGACGCCGACTAATGAAAAACTGTTTTTT. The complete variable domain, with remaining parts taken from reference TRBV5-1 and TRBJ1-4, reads KAGVTQTPRYLIKTRGQQVTLSCSPISGHRSVSWYQQTPGQGLQFLFEYFSETQRNKGNFPGRFSGRQFSNSRSEMNVSTLELGDSALYLCASSLGGGTPTNEKLFFGSGTQLSVL.

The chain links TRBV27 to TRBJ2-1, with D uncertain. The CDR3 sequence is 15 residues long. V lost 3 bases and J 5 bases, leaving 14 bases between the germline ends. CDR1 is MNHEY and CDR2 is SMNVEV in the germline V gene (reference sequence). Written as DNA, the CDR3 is TGTGCCAGCAGTTTCTCCGTGGGCCGGCACAATGAGCAGTTCTTC. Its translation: CASSFSVGRHNEQFF.

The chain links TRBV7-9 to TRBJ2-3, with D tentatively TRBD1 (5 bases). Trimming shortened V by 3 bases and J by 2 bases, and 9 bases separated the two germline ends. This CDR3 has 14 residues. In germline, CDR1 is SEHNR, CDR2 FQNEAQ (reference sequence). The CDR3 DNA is TGTGCCAGCAGCTTGGGGCCGACCACAGATACGCAGTATTTT. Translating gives CASSLGPTTDTQYF.

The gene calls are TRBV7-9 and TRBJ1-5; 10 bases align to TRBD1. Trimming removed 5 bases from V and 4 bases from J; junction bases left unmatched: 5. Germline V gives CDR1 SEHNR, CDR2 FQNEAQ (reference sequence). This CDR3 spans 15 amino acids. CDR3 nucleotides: TGTGCCAGCAGCCCGGACAGGGGGTGGAATCAGCCCCAGCATTTT. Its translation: CASSPDRGWNQPQHF.

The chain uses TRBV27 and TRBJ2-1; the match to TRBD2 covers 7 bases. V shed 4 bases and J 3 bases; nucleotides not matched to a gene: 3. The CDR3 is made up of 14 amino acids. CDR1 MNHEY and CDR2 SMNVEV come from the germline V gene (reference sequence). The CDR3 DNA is TGTGCCAGCAGTTCCCGCGGGGGCTACAATGAGCAGTTCTTC. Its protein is CASSSRGGYNEQFF.

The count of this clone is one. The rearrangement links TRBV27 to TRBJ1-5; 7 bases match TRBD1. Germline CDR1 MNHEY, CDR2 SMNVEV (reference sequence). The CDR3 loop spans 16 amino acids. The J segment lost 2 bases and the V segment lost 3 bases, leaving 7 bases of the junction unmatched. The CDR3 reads CASSLNRGMGNQPQHF. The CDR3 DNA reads TGTGCCAGCAGTTTGAACAGGGGCATGGGCAATCAGCCCCAGCATTTT.

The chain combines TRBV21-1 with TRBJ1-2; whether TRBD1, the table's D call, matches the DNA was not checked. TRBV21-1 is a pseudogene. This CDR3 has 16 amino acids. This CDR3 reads CASRLRGQEGSYGYTF. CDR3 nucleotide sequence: TGTGCCAGCAGACTAAGGGGACAGGAGGGTTCCTATGGCTACACCTTC.

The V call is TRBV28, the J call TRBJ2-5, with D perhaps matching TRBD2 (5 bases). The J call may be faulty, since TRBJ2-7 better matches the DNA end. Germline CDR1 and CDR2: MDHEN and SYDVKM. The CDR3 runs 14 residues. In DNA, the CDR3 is TGTGCCAGCAGTTTTTTGGCGGGTCGTCGCGAGCAGTACTTC. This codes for CASSFLAGRREQYF.

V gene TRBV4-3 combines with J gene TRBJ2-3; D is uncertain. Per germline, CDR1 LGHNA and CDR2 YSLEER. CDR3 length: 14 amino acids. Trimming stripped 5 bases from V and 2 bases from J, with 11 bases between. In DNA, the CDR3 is TGCGCCAGCAGCATACAGAAGTTCACAGATACGCAGTATTTT. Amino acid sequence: CASSIQKFTDTQYF.

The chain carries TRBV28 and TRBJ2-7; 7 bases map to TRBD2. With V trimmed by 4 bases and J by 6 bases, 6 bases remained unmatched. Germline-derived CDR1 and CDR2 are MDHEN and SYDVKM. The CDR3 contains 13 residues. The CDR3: CASSSPWTSEQYF. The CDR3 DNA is TGTGCCAGCAGTTCCCCGTGGACTAGCGAGCAGTACTTC.

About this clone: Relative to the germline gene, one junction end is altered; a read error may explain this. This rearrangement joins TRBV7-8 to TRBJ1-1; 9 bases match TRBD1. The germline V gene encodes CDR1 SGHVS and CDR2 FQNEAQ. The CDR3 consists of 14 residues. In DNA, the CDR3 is TGTGCCAGCAGCAACCGGACAGGGGCCCGAAATACGTTGTTT. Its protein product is CASSNRTGARNTLF. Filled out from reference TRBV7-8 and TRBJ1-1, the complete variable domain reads GAGVSQSPRYKVAKRGQDVALRCDPISGHVSLFWYQQALGQGPEFLTYFQNEAQLDKSGLPSDRFFAERPEGSVSTLKIQRTQQEDSAVYLCASSNRTGARNTLFGQGTRLTVV.

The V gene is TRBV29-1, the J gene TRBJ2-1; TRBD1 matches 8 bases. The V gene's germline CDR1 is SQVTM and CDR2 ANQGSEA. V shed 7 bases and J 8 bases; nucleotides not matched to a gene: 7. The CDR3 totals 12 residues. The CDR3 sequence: CSARQGSDEQFF. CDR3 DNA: TGCAGCGCCCGACAGGGGTCAGATGAGCAGTTCTTC.

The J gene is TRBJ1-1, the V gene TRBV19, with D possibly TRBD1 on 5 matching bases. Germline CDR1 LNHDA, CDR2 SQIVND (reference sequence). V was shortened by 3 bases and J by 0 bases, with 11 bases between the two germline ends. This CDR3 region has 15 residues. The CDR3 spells CASSIHQGMNTEAFF. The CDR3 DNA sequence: TGTGCCAGTAGTATCCATCAGGGCATGAACACTGAAGCTTTCTTT.

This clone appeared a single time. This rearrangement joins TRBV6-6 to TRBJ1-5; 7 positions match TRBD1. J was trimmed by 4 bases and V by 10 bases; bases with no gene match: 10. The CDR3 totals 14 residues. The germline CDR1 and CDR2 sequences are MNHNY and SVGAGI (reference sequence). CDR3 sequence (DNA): TGTGCCACCGGCGACAGGGACTTTAATCAGCCCCAGCATTTT. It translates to CATGDRDFNQPQHF.

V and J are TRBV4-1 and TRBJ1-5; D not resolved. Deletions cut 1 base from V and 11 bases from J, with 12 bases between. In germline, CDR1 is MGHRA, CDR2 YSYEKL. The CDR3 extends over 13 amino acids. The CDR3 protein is CASSQVGSKSQHF. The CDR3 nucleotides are TGCGCCAGCAGCCAAGTGGGGAGCAAGTCCCAGCATTTT.

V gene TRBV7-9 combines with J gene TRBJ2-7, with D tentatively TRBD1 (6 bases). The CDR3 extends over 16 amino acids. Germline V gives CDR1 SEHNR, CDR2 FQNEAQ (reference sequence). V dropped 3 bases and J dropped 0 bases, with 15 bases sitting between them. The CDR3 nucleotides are TGTGCCAGCAGCTTCCCGGACAGATCGAGCTCCTACGAGCAGTACTTC. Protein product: CASSFPDRSSSYEQYF.

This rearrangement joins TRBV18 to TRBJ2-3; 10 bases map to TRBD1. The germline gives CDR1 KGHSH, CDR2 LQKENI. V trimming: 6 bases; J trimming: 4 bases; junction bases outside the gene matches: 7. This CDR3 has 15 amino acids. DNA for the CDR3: TGTGCCAGCTCCCCCGACAGGGGGCTAGCAGATACGCAGTATTTT. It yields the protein CASSPDRGLADTQYF.

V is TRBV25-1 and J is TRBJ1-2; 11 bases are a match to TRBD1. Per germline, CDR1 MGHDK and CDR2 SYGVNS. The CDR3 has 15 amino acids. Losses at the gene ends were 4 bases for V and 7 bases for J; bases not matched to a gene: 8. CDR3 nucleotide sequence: TGTGCCAGCAGTGGGAAGGGACAGGGGGAGGGTGGCTACACCTTC. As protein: CASSGKGQGEGGYTF.

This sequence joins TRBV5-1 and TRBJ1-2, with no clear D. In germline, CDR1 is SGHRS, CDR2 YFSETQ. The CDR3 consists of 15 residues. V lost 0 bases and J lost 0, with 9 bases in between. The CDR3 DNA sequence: TGCGCCAGCAGCTTGGCGGCAGGCGCTAACTATGGCTACACCTTC. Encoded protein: CASSLAAGANYGYTF.